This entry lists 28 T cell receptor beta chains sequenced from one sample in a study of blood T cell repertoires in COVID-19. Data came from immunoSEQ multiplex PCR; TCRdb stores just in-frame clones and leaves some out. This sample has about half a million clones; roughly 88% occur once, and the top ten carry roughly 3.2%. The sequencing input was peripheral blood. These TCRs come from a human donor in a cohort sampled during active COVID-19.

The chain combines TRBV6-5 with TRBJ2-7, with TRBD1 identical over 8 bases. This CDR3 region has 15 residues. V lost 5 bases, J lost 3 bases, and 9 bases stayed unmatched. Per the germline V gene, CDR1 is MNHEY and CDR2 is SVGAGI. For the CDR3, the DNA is TGTGCCAGCAGTACCCAGACAGGGGCAGTCTACGAGCAGTACTTC. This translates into CASSTQTGAVYEQYF.

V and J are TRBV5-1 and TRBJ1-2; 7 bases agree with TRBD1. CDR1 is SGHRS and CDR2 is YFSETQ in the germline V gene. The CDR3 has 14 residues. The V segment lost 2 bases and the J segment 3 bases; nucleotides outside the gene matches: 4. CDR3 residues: CASSLSGTDYGYTF. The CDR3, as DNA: TGCGCCAGCAGCTTATCCGGGACAGACTATGGCTACACCTTC.

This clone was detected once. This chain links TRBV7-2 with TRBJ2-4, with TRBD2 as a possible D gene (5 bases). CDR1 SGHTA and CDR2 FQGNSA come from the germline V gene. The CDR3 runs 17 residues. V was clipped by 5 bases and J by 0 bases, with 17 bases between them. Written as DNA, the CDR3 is TGTGCCAGCAGCCCCGCCCCTAGCCATTTAGCCAAAAACATTCAGTACTTC. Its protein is CASSPAPSHLAKNIQYF. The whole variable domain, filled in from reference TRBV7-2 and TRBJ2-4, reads GAGVSQSPSNKVTEKGKDVELRCDPISGHTALYWYRQSLGQGLEFLIYFQGNSAPDKSGLPSDRFSAERTGGSVSTLTIQRTQQEDSAVYLCASSPAPSHLAKNIQYFGAGTRLSVL.

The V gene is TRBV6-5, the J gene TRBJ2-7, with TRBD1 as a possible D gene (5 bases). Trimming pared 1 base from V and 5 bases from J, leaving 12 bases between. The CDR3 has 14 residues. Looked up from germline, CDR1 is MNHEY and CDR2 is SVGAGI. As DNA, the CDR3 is TGTGCCAGCAGTTACTTGGCAGGGATCCACGAGCAGTACTTC. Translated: CASSYLAGIHEQYF.

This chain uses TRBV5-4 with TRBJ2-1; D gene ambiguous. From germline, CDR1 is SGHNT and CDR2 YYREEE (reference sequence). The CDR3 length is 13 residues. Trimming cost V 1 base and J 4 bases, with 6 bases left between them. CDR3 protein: CASSLNVYNEQFF. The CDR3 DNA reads TGTGCCAGCAGCTTGAATGTATACAATGAGCAGTTCTTC.

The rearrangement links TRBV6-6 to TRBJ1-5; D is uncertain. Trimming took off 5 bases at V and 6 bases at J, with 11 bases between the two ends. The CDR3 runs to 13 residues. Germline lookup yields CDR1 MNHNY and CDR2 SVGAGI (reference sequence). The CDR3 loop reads CASSGEGGQPQHF. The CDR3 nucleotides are TGTGCCAGCAGTGGGGAGGGAGGTCAGCCCCAGCATTTT.

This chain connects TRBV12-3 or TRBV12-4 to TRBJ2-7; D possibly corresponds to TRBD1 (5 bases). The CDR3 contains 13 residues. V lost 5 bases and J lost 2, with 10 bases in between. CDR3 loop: CASSPLRAYEQYF. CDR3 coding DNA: TGTGCCAGCAGTCCCCTCAGGGCCTACGAGCAGTACTTC.

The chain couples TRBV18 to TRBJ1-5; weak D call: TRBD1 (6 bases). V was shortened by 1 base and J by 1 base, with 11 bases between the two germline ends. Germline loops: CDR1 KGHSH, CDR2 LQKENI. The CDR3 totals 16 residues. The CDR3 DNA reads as TGTGCCAGCTCACCACAGGGGGTCGGAAGCAATCAGCCCCAGCATTTT. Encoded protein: CASSPQGVGSNQPQHF.

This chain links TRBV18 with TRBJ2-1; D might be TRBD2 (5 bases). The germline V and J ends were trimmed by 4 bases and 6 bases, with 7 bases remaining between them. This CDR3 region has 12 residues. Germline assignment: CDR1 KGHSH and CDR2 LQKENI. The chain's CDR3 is CASSRGLNEQFF. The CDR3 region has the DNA TGTGCCAGCTCACGCGGACTCAATGAGCAGTTCTTC.

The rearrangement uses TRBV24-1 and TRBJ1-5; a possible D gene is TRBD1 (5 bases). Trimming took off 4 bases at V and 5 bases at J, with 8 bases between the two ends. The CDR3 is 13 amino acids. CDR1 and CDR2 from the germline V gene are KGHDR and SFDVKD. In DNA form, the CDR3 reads TGTGCCACCAGTGAGACAGAATATCAGCCCCAGCATTTT. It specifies CATSETEYQPQHF.

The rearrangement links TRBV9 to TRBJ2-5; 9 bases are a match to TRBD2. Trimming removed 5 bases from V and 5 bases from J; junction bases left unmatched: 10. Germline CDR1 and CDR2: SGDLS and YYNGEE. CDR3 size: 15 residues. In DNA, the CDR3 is TGTGCCAGCAGTCCAGTTAGCGGGAGAACGGAGACCCAGTACTTC. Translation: CASSPVSGRTETQYF.

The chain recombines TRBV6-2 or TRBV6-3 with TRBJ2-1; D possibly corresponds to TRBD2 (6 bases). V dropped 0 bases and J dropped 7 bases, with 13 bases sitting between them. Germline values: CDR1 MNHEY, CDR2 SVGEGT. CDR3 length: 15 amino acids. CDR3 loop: CASSYSTGRSNEQFF. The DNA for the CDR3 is TGTGCCAGCAGTTACTCGACCGGGAGATCAAATGAGCAGTTCTTC.

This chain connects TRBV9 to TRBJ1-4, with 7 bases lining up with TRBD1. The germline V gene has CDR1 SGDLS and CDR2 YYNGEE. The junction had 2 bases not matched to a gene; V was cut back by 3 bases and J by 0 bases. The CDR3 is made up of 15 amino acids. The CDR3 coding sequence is TGTGCCAGCAGCGGAGGGACAGCAACTAATGAAAAACTGTTTTTT. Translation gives CASSGGTATNEKLFF.

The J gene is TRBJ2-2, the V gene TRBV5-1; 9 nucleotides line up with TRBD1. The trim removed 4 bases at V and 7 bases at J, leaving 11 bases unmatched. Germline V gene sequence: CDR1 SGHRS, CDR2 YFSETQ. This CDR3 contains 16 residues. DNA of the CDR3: TGCGCCAGCAGCCGAGGACAGGGGTTCGCAGGCGGGGAGCTGTTTTTT. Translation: CASSRGQGFAGGELFF.

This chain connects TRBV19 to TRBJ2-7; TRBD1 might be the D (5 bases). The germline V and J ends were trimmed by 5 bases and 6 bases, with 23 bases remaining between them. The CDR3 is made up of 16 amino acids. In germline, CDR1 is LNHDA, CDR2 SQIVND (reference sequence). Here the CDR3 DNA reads TGTGCCAGTAGTGACAGAGCCCCCCCTTTGTTCGGCGAGCAGTACTTC. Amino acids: CASSDRAPPLFGEQYF.

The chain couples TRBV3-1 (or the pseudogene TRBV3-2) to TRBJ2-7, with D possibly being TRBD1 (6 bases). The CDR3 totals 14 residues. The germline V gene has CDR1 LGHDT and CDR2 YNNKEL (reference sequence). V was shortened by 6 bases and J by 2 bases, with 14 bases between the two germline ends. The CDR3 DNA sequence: TGTGCCAGCAGGCTTCAGGGGATCCCCTACGAGCAGTACTTC. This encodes CASRLQGIPYEQYF.

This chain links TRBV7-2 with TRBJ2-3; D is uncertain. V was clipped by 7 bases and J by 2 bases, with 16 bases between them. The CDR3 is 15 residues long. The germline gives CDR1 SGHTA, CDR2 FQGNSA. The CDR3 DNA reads TGTGCCAGCACTCTGGCCATCGTACCCACAGATACGCAGTATTTT. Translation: CASTLAIVPTDTQYF. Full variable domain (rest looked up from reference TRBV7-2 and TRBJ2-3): GAGVSQSPSNKVTEKGKDVELRCDPISGHTALYWYRQSLGQGLEFLIYFQGNSAPDKSGLPSDRFSAERTGGSVSTLTIQRTQQEDSAVYLCASTLAIVPTDTQYFGPGTRLTVL.

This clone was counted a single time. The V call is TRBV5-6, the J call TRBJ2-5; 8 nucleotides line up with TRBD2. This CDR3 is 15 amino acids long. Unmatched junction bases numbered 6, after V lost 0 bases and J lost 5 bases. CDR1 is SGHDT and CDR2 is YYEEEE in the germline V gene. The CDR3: CASSLVRGVGETQYF. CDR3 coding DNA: TGTGCCAGCAGCTTGGTGCGGGGGGTTGGGGAGACCCAGTACTTC.

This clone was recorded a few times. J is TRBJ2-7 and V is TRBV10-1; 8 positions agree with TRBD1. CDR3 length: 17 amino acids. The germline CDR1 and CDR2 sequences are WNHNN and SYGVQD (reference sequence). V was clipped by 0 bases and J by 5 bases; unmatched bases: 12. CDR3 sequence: CASSESGTGVNRDEQYF. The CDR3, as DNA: TGCGCCAGCAGTGAGTCAGGGACAGGAGTCAATAGGGACGAGCAGTACTTC.

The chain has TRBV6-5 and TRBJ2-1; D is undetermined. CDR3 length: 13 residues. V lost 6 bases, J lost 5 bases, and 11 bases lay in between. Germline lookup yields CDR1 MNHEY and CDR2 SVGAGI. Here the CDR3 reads CASSVYSDNEQFF. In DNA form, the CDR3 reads TGTGCCAGCAGCGTTTACAGTGACAATGAGCAGTTCTTC.

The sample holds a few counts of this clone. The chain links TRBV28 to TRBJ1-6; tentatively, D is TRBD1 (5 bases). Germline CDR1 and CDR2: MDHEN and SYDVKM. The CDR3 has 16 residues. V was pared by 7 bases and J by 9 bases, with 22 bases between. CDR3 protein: CASTLFPPGQGSPLHF. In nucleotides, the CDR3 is TGTGCCAGCACCCTCTTCCCTCCCGGCCAGGGTTCACCCCTCCACTTT. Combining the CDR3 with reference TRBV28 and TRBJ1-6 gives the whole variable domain DVKVTQSSRYLVKRTGEKVFLECVQDMDHENMFWYRQDPGLGLRLIYFSYDVKMKEKGDIPEGYSVSREKKERFSLILESASTNQTSMYLCASTLFPPGQGSPLHFGNGTRLTVT.

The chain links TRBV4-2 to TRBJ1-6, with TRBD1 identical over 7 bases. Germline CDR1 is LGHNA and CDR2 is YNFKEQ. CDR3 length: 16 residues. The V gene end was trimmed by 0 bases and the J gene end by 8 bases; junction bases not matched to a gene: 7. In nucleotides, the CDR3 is TGTGCCAGCAGCCAAGAAGTGGGGACAGCGGATTCACCCCTCCACTTT. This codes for CASSQEVGTADSPLHF.

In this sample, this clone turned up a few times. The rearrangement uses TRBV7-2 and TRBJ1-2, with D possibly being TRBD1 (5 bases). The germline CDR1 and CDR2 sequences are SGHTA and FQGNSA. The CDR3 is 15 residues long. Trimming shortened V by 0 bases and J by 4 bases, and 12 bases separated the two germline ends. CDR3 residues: CASSLAGGGSYGYTF. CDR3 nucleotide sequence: TGTGCCAGCAGCTTAGCCGGGGGTGGTTCCTATGGCTACACCTTC.

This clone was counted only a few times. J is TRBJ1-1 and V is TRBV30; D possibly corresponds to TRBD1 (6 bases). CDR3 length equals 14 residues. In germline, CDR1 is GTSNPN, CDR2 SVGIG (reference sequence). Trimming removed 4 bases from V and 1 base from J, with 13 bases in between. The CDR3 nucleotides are TGTGCCTGGACTAACAGGGTAGCGAACACTGAAGCTTTCTTT. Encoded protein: CAWTNRVANTEAFF.

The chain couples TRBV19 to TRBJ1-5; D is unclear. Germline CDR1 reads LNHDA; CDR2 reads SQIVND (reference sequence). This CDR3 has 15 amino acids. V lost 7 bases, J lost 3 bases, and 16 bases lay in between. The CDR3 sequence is CASKFLVQLNQPQHF. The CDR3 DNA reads TGTGCCAGTAAGTTCCTGGTACAGCTCAATCAGCCCCAGCATTTT.

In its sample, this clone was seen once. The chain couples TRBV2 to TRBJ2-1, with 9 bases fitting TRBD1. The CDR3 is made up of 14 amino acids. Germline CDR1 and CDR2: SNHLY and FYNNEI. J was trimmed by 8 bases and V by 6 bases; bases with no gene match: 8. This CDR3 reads CASSPDRGIDEQFF. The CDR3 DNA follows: TGTGCCAGCAGCCCGGACAGGGGAATCGATGAGCAGTTCTTC. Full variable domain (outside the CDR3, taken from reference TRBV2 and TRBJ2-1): EPEVTQTPSHQVTQMGQEVILRCVPISNHLYFYWYRQILGQKVEFLVSFYNNEISEKSEIFDDQFSVERPDGSNFTLKIRSTKLEDSAMYFCASSPDRGIDEQFFGPGTRLTVL.

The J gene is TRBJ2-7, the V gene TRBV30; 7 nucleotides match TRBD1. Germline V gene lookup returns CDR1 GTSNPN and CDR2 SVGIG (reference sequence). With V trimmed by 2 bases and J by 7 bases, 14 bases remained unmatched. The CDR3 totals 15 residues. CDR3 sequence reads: CAWSYRGQPSWEQYF. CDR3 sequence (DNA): TGTGCCTGGAGTTACCGGGGACAGCCGTCCTGGGAGCAGTACTTC.

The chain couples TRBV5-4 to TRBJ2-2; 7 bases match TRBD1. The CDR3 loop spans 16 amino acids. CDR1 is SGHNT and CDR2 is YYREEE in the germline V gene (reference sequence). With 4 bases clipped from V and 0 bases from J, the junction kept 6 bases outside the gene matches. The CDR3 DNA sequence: TGTGCCAGCAGCGTCTACAGGGGACCGAACACCGGGGAGCTGTTTTTT. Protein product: CASSVYRGPNTGELFF.